These 2 T cell receptor beta chains share one sample of origin, sequenced in a study of T cell responses to AZD1222 COVID-19 vaccine. Using immunoSEQ multiplex PCR, the repertoire was profiled, and TCRdb retains in-frame clones only, with some absent. This sample yields around 140,000 clones, of which 92% are seen a single time; around 3.6% belongs to the top ten. The sequenced sample was peripheral blood, obtained on day 0 of AZD1222 vaccination. These receptors were collected from an adult in good health.

This chain uses TRBV7-8 with TRBJ2-7, with 11 nucleotides matching TRBD2. The germline V gene encodes CDR1 SGHVS and CDR2 FQNEAQ. J gave up 3 bases and V 8 bases, and 9 bases lay outside the gene matches. This CDR3 has 15 residues. This CDR3 reads CASQKGLAEIYEQYF. The CDR3 DNA follows: TGTGCCAGCCAGAAGGGACTAGCGGAGATCTACGAGCAGTACTTC.

This clone was detected once. The rearrangement uses TRBV6-1 and TRBJ1-2; D is unclear. Trimming cost V 1 base and J 7 bases, with 16 bases left between them. The germline V gene encodes CDR1 MNHNS and CDR2 SASEGT. The CDR3 covers 15 residues. The CDR3 loop reads CASSEGGGVVGGYTF. Here the CDR3 DNA reads TGTGCCAGCAGTGAAGGAGGTGGGGTGGTCGGTGGCTACACCTTC.